This section outlines one T cell receptor beta chain sequence together with its context. This clone is a singleton in its sample. This clone's antigen is unknown. Nothing much larger sits one base from this clone, and base qualities are not available. These data originate in a study of blood T cell repertoires in COVID-19 (dated by TCRdb to the early 2020s). Study-level background: Samples covering the acute and convalescent phases of COVID-19 were provided by collaborators in the United States, Italy and Spain. The prospective study material was composed of cDNA or gDNA derived from T cells, B-cell-depleted T cells, or PBMCs. The dataset comprised deeply sampled blood TCRbeta repertoires from subjects exposed to, actively infected with, or recovered from COVID-19. The repertoires were made available in a free public database intended to serve as a resource for research on the immune response to SARS-CoV-2. Samples came from the ongoing ImmuneRACE study (first 160 participants) plus 1,254 subjects from 6 global collaborators. A de-identified subject ID, COVID-19 status, age in years and sex were almost always included in the sample metadata. HLA class I and class II types, where available, came from metadata supplied by the sample provider rather than from assay-based typing. Findings and caveats that apply to the study as a whole: The amount of clinical and demographic metadata varied by source and participant and was provided uncurated.

Whole blood was collected in K2EDTA tubes by collaborating institutions according to the institutions' own protocols. For TCRbeta analysis, collaborator samples were shipped as frozen whole blood, as isolated PBMCs, or as DNA extracted from either sample type. The germline V gene encodes CDR1 LNHDA and CDR2 SQIVND (reference sequence). Spanning cysteine to phenylalanine, the CDR3 consists of 12 amino acids. Only the CDR3 DNA is retained, 36 bases long and in frame from the first base. Trimming removed 5 bases from V and 6 bases from J, leaving 8 bases between the germline ends. The immunoSEQ Assay, a bias-controlled multiplex PCR, was used to amplify TCRbeta CDR3 regions from genomic DNA. Concerning the study's data processing: Nucleated cell counts per sample were estimated from amplification of reference gene primers within the assay. Sequence reads were collapsed and filtered to measure the absolute abundance of every unique TCRbeta CDR3 rearrangement. Productive Simpson clonality was computed per sample as the square root of Simpson's diversity index over productive rearrangements. TCRdb carries this immuneACCESS record with in-frame sequences only. Its versions omit some clonotypes, under half of them owing to an unresolved V gene in the studies checked, with the rest unexplained. That table supplies the V and J calls and clone size; D and trimming were determined from the DNA. This sample comprises about 33,000 clones, about 90% of them detected only once. Jointly, the top ten make up 6.3% of the sample.

The sequenced sample was peripheral blood. The chain joins TRBV19 to TRBJ1-5, with no reliable assignment of the D segment. The receptor's source is a human donor in a cohort sampled during active COVID-19. The encoded CDR3 is CASSPLAQPQHF. The nucleotides read TGTGCCAGTAGTCCCTTGGCTCAGCCCCAGCATTTT.